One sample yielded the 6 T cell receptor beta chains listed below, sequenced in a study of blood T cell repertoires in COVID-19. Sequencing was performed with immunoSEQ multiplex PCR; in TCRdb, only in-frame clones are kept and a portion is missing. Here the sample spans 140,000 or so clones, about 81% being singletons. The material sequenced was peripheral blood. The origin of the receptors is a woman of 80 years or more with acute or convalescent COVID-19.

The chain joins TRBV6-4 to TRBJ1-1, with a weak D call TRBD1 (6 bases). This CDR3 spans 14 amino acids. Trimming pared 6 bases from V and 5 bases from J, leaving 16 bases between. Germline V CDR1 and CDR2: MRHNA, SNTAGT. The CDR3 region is CASRETERGTEAFF. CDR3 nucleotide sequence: TGTGCCAGCAGAGAGACAGAGAGGGGGACTGAAGCTTTCTTT.

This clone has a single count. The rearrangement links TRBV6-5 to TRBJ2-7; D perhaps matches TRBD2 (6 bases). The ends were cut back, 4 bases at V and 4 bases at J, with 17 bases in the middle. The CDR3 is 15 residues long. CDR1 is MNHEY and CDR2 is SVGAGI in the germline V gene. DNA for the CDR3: TGTGCCAGCAGTTTGTCCGGGACTGTAGAATACGAGCAGTACTTC. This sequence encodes CASSLSGTVEYEQYF.

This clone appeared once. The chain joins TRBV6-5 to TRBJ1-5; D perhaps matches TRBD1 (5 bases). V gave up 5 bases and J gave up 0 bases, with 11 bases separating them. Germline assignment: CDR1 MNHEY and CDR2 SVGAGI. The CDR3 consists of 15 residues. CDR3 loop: CASSPTVYSNQPQHF. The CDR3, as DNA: TGTGCCAGCAGTCCGACAGTATATAGCAATCAGCCCCAGCATTTT.

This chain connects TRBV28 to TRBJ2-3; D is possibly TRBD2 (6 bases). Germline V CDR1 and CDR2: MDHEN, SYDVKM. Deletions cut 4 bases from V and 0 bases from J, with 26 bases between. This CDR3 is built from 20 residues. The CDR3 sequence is CASSSLWGEQVYTSTDTQYF. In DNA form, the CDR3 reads TGTGCCAGCAGTTCTTTGTGGGGGGAACAGGTATATACTAGCACAGATACGCAGTATTTT.

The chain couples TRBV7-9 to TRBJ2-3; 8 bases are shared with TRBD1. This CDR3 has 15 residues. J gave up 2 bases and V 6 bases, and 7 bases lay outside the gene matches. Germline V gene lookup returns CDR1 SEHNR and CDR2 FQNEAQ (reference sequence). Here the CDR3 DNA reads TGTGCCAGCAGTTATCAGGGGGCCCTCACAGATACGCAGTATTTT. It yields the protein CASSYQGALTDTQYF.

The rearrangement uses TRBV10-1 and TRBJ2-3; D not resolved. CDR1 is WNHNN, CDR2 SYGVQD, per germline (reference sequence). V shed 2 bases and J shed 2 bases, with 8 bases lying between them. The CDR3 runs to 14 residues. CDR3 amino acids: CASSEITNTDTQYF. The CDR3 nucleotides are TGCGCCAGCAGTGAGATCACTAACACAGATACGCAGTATTTT.